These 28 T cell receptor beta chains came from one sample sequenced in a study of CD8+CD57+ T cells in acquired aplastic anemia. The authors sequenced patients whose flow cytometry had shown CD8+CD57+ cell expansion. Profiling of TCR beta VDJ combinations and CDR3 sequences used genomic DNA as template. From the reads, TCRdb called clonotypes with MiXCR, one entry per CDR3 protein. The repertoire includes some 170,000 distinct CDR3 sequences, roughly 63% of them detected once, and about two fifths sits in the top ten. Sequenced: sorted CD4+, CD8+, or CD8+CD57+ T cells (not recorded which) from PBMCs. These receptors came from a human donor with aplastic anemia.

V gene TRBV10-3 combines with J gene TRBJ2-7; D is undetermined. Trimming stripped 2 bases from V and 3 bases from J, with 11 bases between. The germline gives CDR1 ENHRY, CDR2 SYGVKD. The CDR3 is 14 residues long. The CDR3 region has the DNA TGTGCCATCAGTGAGCCGGGTATCTTCTACGAGCAGTACTTC. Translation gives CAISEPGIFYEQYF.

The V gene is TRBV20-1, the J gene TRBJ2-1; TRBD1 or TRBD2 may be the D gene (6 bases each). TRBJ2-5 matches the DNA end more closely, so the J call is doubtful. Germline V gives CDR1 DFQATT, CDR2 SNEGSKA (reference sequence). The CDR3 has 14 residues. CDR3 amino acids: CSAGDTSSQETQYF. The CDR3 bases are TGCAGTGCTGGGGACACTAGCAGCCAAGAGACCCAGTACTTC.

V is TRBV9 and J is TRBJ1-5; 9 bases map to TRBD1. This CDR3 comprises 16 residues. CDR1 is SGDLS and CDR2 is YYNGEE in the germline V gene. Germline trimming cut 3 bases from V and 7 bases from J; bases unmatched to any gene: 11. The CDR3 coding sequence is TGTGCCAGCAGCGGATGGACAGGGGAGGACGAGCAGCCCCAGCATTTT. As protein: CASSGWTGEDEQPQHF.

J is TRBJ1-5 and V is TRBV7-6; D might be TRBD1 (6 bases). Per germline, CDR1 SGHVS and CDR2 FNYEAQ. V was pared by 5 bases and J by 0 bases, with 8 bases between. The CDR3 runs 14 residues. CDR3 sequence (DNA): TGTGCCAGCAGCCAGGGGTATAGCAATCAGCCCCAGCATTTT. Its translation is CASSQGYSNQPQHF.

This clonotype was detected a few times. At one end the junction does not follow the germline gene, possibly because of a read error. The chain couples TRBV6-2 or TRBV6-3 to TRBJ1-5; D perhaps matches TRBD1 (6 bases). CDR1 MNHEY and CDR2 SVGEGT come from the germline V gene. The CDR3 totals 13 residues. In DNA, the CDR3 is TGTGCCAGCAGTTACAACAGGGCTCAGCCCCAACATTTT. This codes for CASSYNRAQPQHF.

The CDR3 is CASSLSRSQPQHF. The CDR3 DNA reads as TGTGCCAGCAGCTTAAGTAGGTCTCAGCCCCAGCATTTT. This rearrangement joins TRBV7-9 to TRBJ1-5; D call uncertain. Germline V lookup: CDR1 SEHNR, CDR2 FQNEAQ (reference sequence). V lost 2 bases, J lost 6 bases, and 8 bases lay in between. The CDR3 length is 13 residues.

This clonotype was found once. The CDR3 is CASSLAIAPSTDTQYF. The CDR3 DNA reads as TGCGCCAGCAGCTTGGCAATAGCTCCTAGCACAGATACGCAGTATTTT. The genes are TRBV5-1 and TRBJ2-3; D is uncertain. Germline V gene lookup returns CDR1 SGHRS and CDR2 YFSETQ. Between the trimmed V and J ends, which lost 0 bases and 0 bases, there was a span of 11 bases. The CDR3 length is 16 residues.

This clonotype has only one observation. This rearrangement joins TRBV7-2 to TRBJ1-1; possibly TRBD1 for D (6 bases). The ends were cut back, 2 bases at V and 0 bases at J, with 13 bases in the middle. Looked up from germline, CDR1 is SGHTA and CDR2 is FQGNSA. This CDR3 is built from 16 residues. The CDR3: CASSLMATGLNTEAFF. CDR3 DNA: TGTGCCAGCAGCTTAATGGCGACAGGATTGAACACTGAAGCTTTCTTT.

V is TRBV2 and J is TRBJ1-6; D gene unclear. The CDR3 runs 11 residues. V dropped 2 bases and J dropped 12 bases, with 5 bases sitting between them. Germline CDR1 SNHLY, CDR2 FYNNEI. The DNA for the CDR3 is TGTGCCAGCAGTGAATCATTACCCCTCCACTTT. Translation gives CASSESLPLHF.

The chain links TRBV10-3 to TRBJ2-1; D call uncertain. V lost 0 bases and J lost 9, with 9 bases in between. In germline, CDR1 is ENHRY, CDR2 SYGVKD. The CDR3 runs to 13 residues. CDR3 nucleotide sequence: TGTGCCATCAGTGAGTCCGGTGTCGGTGAGCAGTTCTTC. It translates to CAISESGVGEQFF.

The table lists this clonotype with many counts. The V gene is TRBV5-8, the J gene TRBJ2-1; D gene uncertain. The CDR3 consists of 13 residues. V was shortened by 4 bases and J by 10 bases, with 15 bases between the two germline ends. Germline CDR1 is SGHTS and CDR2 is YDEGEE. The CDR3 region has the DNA TGTGCCAGCAGCCCCGCCAGTGGACGAGAGCAGTTCTTC. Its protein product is CASSPASGREQFF.

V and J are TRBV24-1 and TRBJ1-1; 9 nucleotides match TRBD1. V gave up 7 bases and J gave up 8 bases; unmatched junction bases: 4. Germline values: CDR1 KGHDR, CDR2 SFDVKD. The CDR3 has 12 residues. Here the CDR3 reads CATRRGQGEAFF. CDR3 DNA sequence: TGTGCCACCAGGAGGGGACAGGGCGAAGCTTTCTTT.

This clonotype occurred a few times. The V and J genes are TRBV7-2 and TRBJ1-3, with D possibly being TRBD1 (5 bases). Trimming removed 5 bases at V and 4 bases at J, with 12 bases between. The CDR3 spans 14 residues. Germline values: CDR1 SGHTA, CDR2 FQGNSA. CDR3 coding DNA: TGTGCCAGCAGCACCCAGGGAATCGGAAACACCATATATTTT. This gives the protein CASSTQGIGNTIYF. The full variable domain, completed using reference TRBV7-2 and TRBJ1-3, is GAGVSQSPSNKVTEKGKDVELRCDPISGHTALYWYRQSLGQGLEFLIYFQGNSAPDKSGLPSDRFSAERTGGSVSTLTIQRTQQEDSAVYLCASSTQGIGNTIYFGEGSWLTVV.

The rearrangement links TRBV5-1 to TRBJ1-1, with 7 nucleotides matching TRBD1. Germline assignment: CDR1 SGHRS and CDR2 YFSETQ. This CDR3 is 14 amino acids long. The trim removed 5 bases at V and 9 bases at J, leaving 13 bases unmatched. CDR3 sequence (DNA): TGCGCCAGCAGATTGATGGATCGGGACAGCCAAGCTTTCTTT. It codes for CASRLMDRDSQAFF. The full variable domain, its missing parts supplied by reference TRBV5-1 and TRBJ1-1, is KAGVTQTPRYLIKTRGQQVTLSCSPISGHRSVSWYQQTPGQGLQFLFEYFSETQRNKGNFPGRFSGRQFSNSRSEMNVSTLELGDSALYLCASRLMDRDSQAFFGQGTRLTVV.

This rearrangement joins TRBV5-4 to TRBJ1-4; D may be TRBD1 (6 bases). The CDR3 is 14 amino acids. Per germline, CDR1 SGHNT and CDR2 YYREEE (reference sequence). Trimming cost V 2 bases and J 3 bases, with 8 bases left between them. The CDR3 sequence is CASSFTGPNEKLFF. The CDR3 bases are TGTGCCAGCAGCTTTACAGGGCCTAATGAAAAACTGTTTTTT.

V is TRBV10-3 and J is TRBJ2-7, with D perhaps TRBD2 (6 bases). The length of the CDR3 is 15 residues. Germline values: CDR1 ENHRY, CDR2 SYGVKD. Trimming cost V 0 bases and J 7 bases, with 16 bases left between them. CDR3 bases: TGTGCCATCAGTGAGTCGAGACCCGGAGGGGAAGAGCAGTACTTC. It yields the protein CAISESRPGGEEQYF.

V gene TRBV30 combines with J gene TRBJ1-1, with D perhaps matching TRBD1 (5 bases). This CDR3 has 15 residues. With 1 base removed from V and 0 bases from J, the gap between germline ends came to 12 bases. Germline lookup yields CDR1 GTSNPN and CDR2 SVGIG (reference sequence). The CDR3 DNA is TGTGCCTGGAGTGGGTCCAGGGAAGTGAACACTGAAGCTTTCTTT. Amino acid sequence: CAWSGSREVNTEAFF.

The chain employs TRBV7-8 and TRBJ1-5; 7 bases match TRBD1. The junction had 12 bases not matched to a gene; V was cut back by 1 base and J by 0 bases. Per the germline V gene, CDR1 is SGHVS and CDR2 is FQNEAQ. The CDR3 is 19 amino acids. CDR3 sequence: CASSLVGVDRGRSNQPQHF. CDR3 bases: TGTGCCAGCAGCTTAGTAGGTGTTGATAGGGGGCGTAGCAATCAGCCCCAGCATTTT.

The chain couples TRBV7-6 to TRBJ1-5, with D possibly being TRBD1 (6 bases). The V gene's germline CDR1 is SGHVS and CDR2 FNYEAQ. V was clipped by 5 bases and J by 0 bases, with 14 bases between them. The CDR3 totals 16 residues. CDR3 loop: CASSAFRGGSNQPQHF. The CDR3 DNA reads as TGTGCCAGCAGCGCCTTCAGGGGTGGTAGCAATCAGCCCCAGCATTTT.

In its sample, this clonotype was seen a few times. The CDR3 nucleotides read TGTGCCAGCAGCCTGGAGCCGGGACTCCCTAATGAAAAACTGTTTTTT. It encodes CASSLEPGLPNEKLFF. The chain employs TRBV27 and TRBJ1-4; TRBD1 is a possible D gene (5 bases). The V gene lost 6 bases and the J gene lost 3 bases, with 17 bases spanning the gap. The CDR3 extends over 16 amino acids. CDR1 is MNHEY, CDR2 SMNVEV, per germline (reference sequence).

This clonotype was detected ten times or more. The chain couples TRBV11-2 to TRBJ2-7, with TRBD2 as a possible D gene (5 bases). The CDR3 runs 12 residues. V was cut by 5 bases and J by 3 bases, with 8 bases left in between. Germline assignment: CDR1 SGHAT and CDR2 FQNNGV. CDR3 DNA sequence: TGTGCCAGCAGCCTCGGGAACTACGAGCAGTACTTC. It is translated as CASSLGNYEQYF.

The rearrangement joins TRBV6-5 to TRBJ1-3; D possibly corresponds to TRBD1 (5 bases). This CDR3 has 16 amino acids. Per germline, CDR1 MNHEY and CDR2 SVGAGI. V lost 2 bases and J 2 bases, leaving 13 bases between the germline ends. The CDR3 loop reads CASSYGTVNTGNTIYF. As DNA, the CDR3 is TGTGCCAGCAGTTACGGGACGGTGAACACTGGAAACACCATATATTTT.

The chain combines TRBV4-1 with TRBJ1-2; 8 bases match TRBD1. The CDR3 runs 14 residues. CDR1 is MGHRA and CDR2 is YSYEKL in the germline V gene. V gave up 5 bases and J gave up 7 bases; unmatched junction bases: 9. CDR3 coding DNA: TGCGCCAGCAGCTTGGACAGGGAGGTCTGTGGCTACACCTTC. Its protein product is CASSLDREVCGYTF.

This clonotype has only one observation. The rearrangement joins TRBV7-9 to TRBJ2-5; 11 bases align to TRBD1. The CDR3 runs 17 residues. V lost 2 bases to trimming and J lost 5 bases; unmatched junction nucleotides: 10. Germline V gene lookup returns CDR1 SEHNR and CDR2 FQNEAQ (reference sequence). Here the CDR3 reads CASSLPLGQGAGETQYF. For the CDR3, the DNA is TGTGCCAGCAGCTTACCTCTCGGACAGGGGGCGGGGGAGACCCAGTACTTC.

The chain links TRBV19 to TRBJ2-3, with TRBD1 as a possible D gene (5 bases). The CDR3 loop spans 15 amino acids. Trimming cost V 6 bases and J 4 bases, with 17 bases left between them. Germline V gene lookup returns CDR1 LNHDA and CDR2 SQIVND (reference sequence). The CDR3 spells CASRRTYATSDTQYF. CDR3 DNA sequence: TGTGCCAGTAGGCGGACATACGCTACCTCAGATACGCAGTATTTT.

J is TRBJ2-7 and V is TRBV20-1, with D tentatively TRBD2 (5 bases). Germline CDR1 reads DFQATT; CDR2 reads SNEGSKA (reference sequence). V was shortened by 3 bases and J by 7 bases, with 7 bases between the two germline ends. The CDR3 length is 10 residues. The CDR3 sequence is CSASREEQYF. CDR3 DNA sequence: TGCAGTGCTAGTCGGGAAGAGCAGTACTTC.

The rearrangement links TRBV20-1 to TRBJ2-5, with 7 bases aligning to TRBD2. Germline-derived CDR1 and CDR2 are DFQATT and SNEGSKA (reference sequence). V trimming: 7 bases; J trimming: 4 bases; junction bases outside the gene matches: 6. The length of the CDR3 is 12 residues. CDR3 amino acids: CSGGGSRETQYF. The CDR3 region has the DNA TGCAGTGGAGGCGGGAGTAGAGAGACCCAGTACTTC.

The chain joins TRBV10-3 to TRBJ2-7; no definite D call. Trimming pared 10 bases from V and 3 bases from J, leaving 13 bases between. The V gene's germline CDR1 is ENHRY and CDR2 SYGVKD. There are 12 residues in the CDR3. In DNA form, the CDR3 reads TGTGCCAGCTACTCAGAAGGCTACGAGCAGTACTTC. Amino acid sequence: CASYSEGYEQYF.